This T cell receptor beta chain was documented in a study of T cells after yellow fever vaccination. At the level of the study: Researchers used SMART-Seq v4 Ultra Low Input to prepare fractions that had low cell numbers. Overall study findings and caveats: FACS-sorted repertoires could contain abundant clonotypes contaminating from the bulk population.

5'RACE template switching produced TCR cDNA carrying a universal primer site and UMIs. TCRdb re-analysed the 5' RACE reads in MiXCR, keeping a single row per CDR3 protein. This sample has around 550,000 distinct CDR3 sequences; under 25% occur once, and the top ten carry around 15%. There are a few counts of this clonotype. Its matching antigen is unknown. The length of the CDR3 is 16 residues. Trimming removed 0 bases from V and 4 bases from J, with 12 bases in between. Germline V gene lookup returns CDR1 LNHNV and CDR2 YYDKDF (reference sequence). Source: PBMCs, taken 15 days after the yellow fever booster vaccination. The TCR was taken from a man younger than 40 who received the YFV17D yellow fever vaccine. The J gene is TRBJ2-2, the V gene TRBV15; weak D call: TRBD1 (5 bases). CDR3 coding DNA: TGTGCCACCAGCAGAGATGGGGCCAGACGCACCGGGGAGCTGTTTTTT. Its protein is CATSRDGARRTGELFF.